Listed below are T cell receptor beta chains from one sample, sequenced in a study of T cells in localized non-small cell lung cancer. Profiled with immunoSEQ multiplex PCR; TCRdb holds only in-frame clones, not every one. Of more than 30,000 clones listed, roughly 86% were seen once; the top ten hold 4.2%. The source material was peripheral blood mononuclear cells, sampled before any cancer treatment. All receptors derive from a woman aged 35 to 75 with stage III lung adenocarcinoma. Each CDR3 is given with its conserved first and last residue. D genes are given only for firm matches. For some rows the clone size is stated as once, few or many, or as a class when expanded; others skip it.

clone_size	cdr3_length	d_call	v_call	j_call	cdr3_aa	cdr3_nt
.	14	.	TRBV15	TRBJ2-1	CATSLGPLLGEQFF	TGTGCCACCAGCCTAGGACCCCTACTCGGTGAGCAGTTCTTC
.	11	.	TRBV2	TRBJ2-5	CASRQAETQYF	TGTGCCAGCAGACAGGCGGAGACCCAGTACTTC
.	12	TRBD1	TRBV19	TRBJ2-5	CASSIGQATQYF	TGTGCCAGTAGTATCGGACAGGCGACCCAGTACTTC
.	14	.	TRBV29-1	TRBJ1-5	CSVAPGHQNQPQHF	TGCAGCGTCGCACCGGGACACCAAAATCAGCCCCAGCATTTT
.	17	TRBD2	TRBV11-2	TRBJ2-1	CASSLGLTSGGANEQFF	TGTGCCAGCAGCTTAGGTCTGACTAGCGGGGGGGCTAATGAGCAGTTCTTC
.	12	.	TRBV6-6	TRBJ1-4	CASSYSHEKLFF	TGTGCCAGCAGTTATTCCCATGAAAAACTGTTTTTT
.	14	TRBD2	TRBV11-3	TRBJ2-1	CASSQGLAGNEQFF	TGTGCCAGCAGCCAGGGGCTAGCGGGAAATGAGCAGTTCTTC
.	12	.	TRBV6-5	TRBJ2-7	CASSGQGYEQYF	TGTGCCAGCAGTGGCCAAGGTTACGAGCAGTACTTC
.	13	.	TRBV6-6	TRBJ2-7	CATSWGISGEQYF	TGTGCCACCAGTTGGGGAATTTCGGGCGAGCAGTACTTC
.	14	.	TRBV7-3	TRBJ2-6	CASSPGSGANVLTF	TGTGCCAGCAGCCCAGGGTCTGGGGCCAACGTCCTGACTTTC
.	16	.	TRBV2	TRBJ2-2	CASSEMGPKNTGELFF	TGTGCCAGCAGTGAAATGGGACCCAAAAACACCGGGGAGCTGTTTTTT
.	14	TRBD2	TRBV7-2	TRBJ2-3	CASSPSGGTDTQYF	TGTGCCAGCAGCCCTAGCGGGGGCACAGATACGCAGTATTTT
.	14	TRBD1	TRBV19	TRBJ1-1	CASTRTGKNTEAFF	TGTGCCAGTACAAGGACAGGCAAGAACACTGAAGCTTTCTTT
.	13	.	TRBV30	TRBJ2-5	CAWSVLPLGTQYF	TGTGCCTGGAGTGTACTACCCCTCGGGACCCAGTACTTC
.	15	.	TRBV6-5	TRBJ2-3	CASSISGNPTDTQYF	TGTGCCAGCAGTATAAGCGGCAACCCCACAGATACGCAGTATTTT
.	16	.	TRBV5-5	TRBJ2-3	CASSLGAGVGTDTQYF	TGTGCCAGCAGCTTGGGAGCAGGGGTTGGCACAGATACGCAGTATTTT
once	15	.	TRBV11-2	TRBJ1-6	CASSLYAILNSPLHF	TGTGCCAGCAGCTTGTACGCAATCCTAAATTCACCCCTCCACTTT
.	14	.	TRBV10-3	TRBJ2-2	CAISGKGFAGELFF	TGTGCCATCAGTGGGAAAGGGTTCGCCGGGGAGCTGTTTTTT
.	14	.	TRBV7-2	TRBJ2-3	CASSFLAGTDTQYF	TGTGCCAGCAGCTTCCTGGCGGGCACAGATACGCAGTATTTT
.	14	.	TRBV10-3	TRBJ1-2	CAIRGGDTGYGYTF	TGTGCCATCAGGGGCGGGGACACCGGCTATGGCTACACCTTC
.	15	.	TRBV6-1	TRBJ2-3	CASSEAGGVWDTQYF	TGTGCCAGCAGTGAAGCAGGGGGTGTGTGGGATACGCAGTATTTT
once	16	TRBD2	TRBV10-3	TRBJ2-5	CAISEGSGGARETQYF	TGTGCCATCAGTGAGGGTAGCGGGGGGGCCCGAGAGACCCAGTACTTC
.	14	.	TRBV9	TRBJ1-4	CASSGGVWGEKLFF	TGTGCCAGCAGCGGAGGGGTTTGGGGTGAAAAACTGTTTTTT
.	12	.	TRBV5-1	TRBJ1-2	CASSTDDYGYTF	TGCGCCAGCAGCACGGATGACTATGGCTACACCTTC
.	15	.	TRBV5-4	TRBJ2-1	CASSGGISGPNEQFF	TGTGCCAGCAGCGGGGGCATCAGCGGTCCTAATGAGCAGTTCTTC
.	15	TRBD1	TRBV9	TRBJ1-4	CASSIPGQGDEKLFF	TGTGCCAGCAGCATCCCGGGACAGGGAGATGAAAAACTGTTTTTT
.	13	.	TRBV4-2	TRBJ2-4	CASSQEGRNIQYF	TGTGCCAGCAGCCAAGAGGGGCGAAACATTCAGTACTTC
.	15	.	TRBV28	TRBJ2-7	CASSLVTVSSYEQYF	TGTGCCAGCAGTTTAGTGACTGTTTCCTCCTACGAGCAGTACTTC
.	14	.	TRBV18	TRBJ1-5	CASSPGTWDQPQHF	TGTGCCAGCTCACCCGGGACCTGGGATCAGCCCCAGCATTTT
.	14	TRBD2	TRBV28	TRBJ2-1	CASSPGGSGDEQFF	TGTGCCAGCAGTCCGGGCGGGAGTGGGGATGAGCAGTTCTTC
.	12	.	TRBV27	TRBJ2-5	CASSLLGETQYF	TGTGCCAGCAGTTTATTGGGTGAGACCCAGTACTTC
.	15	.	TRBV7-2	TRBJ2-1	CASSLAAGSYNEQFF	TGTGCCAGCAGCTTAGCGGCGGGAAGCTACAATGAGCAGTTCTTC
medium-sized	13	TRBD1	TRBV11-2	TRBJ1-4	CASSWAGGEKLFF	TGTGCCAGCAGCTGGGCAGGGGGAGAAAAACTGTTTTTT
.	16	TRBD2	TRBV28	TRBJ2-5	CASSSETSGRVKTQYF	TGTGCCAGCAGTTCAGAGACTAGCGGGAGGGTGAAGACCCAGTACTTC
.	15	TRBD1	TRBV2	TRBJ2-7	CASRWTGSFSYEQYF	TGTGCCAGCAGGTGGACAGGGAGCTTCTCCTACGAGCAGTACTTC
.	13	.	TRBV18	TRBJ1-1	CASSPAVNTEAFF	TGTGCCAGCTCCCCGGCTGTGAACACTGAAGCTTTCTTT
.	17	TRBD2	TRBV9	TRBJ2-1	CASSDAPLAGASNEQFF	TGTGCCAGCAGCGATGCCCCTCTAGCGGGGGCTTCAAATGAGCAGTTCTTC
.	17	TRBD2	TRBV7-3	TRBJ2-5	CASSPYSTSGEGETQYF	TGTGCCAGCAGCCCGTACTCGACTAGCGGGGAGGGAGAGACCCAGTACTTC
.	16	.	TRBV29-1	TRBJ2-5	CSAPGLSPSKGEAQYF	TGCAGCGCGCCGGGTTTGAGCCCATCGAAAGGAGAGGCCCAGTACTTC
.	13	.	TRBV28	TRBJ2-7	CASSLAGSSEQYF	TGTGCCAGCAGTTTGGCAGGGTCGAGCGAGCAGTACTTC
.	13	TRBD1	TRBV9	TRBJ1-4	CASSGTGGEKLFF	TGTGCCAGCAGCGGGACAGGGGGCGAAAAACTGTTTTTT
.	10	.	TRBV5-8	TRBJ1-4	CASSYEKLFF	TGTGCCAGCAGTTACGAAAAACTGTTTTTT
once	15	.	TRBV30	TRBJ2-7	CAWSVPSVASYEQYF	TGTGCCTGGAGTGTACCGTCGGTCGCTTCCTACGAGCAGTACTTC
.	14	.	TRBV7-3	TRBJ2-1	CASSPGDRHNEQFF	TGTGCCAGCAGCCCGGGGGACAGACACAATGAGCAGTTCTTC
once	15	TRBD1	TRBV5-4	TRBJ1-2	CASSPGTARSYGYTF	TGTGCCAGCAGCCCCGGGACAGCCCGTTCCTATGGCTACACCTTC
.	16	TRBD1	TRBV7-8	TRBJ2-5	CASSLGTGGYQETQYF	TGTGCCAGCAGCTTGGGGACAGGGGGGTACCAAGAGACCCAGTACTTC
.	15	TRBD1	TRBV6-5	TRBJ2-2	CASRTPDRDAGELFF	TGTGCCAGCAGAACCCCCGACAGGGATGCCGGGGAGCTGTTTTTT
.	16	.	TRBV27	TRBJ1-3	CASSLAPYGSGNTIYF	TGTGCCAGCAGTTTGGCCCCCTACGGCTCTGGAAACACCATATATTTT
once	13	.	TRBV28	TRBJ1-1	CATFLPWGTEAFF	TGTGCTACCTTTTTGCCCTGGGGCACTGAAGCTTTCTTT
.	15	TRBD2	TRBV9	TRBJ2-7	CASSSTSGRAGEQYF	TGTGCCAGCAGCTCGACTAGCGGGAGGGCCGGGGAGCAGTACTTC
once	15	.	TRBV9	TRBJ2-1	CASSPSGINPNEQFF	TGTGCCAGCAGCCCGAGTGGTATTAACCCTAATGAGCAGTTCTTC
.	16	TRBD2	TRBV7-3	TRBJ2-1	CASSKRAGMSYNEQFF	TGTGCCAGCAGCAAAAGAGCGGGAATGTCCTACAATGAGCAGTTCTTC
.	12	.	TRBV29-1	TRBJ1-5	CSVEDSNQPQHF	TGCAGCGTTGAGGATAGCAATCAGCCCCAGCATTTT
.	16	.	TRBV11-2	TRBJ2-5	CASSLEGGRGGETQYF	TGTGCCAGCAGCTTAGAAGGGGGCAGGGGAGGGGAGACCCAGTACTTC
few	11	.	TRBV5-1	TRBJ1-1	CARPTGPEAFF	TGCGCCAGACCAACAGGGCCTGAAGCTTTCTTT
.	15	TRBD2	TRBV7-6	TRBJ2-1	CASSWTSGSYNEQFF	TGTGCCAGCAGCTGGACTAGTGGGAGCTACAATGAGCAGTTCTTC
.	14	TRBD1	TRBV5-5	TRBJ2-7	CASSLRGGAYEQYF	TGTGCCAGCAGCTTGAGAGGGGGCGCCTACGAGCAGTACTTC
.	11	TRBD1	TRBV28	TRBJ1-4	CASTGTGYLFF	TGTGCCAGCACCGGGACAGGGTATCTGTTTTTT
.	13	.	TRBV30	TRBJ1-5	CAWSVLGGQPQHF	TGTGCCTGGAGTGTCTTGGGGGGTCAGCCCCAGCATTTT